The clone carrying this T cell receptor beta chain has only a few counts. Its cognate antigen is unknown. This record belongs to a study of T cell responses to AZD1222 COVID-19 vaccine. Whole-study results and caveats: Along spike, vaccine-associated CD4 TCRs were found throughout, with dominance at 160-218 and 743-854. Unmutated variant regions are reportedly the target of nearly half of TCRs that are spike-specific.

Clones were read by immunoSEQ multiplex PCR, and TCRdb kept only the in-frame ones, dropping some. The sample shows approximately 110,000 clones, about 92% of them seen only once. V was trimmed by 5 bases and J by 4 bases, leaving 11 bases between them. In germline, CDR1 is MNHEY, CDR2 SVGAGI. The CDR3 has 13 residues. The receptor's source is an adult in good health. This sequence joins TRBV6-5 and TRBJ2-5; D remains ambiguous. Sequencing used peripheral blood, obtained on day 0 of AZD1222 vaccination. CDR3 residues: CASSMTSRETQYF. CDR3 in DNA: TGTGCCAGCAGTATGACCTCCCGAGAGACCCAGTACTTC.